This T cell receptor beta chain was documented in a study of T-cell memory formation after mild COVID-19. This clonotype was detected a few times. The CDR3 covers 16 residues. TCRdb passed the 5' RACE reads through MiXCR, listing each CDR3 protein once. The data show fewer than 600,000 distinct CDR3 sequences, roughly 22% seen once. The receptor comes from an adult woman who had mild COVID-19 (a few samples of this study predate the infection). Cell type and time point are not known. The specimen sequenced was PBMCs or a T cell subset sorted from them (not recorded which). J is TRBJ2-4 and V is TRBV21-1; the D call TRBD1 from the table was never checked on the DNA. TRBV21-1 is shown as a pseudogene. CDR3 residues: CASSKRSRDTKNIQYF. CDR3 DNA sequence: TGTGCCAGCAGCAAAAGGAGCCGGGATACCAAAAACATTCAGTACTTC.